Listed here are 13 T cell receptor beta chains from one sample, sequenced in a study of vaccination effects on CD4 cells after COVID-19. Sequencing used immunoSEQ multiplex PCR; TCRdb keeps in-frame clones, though not all of them. The data show some 79,000 clones, around 70% seen once. Antigen-specific CD4+ T cells were first expanded with viral peptide pools by the ViraFEST assay and only then sequenced. Scientists isolated CD4+ T cells after a roughly ten-day culture period ended. No antigen is known for these receptors. Sequencing was performed on CD4+ T cells from PBMCs cultured with HCoV-229E spike peptides, taken before COVID-19 vaccination. The receptors originated from a human donor who received a COVID-19 vaccine.

This clone was counted only a few times. This chain uses TRBV9 with TRBJ2-2; 12 bases agree with TRBD1. CDR1 and CDR2 (germline): SGDLS, YYNGEE. Trimming cost V 4 bases and J 7 bases; bases outside gene matches: 5. The CDR3 extends over 15 amino acids. This chain's CDR3 is CASSRDRGRIGELFF. The CDR3, as DNA: TGTGCCAGCAGCCGGGACAGGGGGCGGATCGGGGAGCTGTTTTTT.

This clone came up once. The chain combines TRBV3-1 (or the pseudogene TRBV3-2) with TRBJ2-3, with 10 nucleotides matching TRBD2. The CDR3 contains 17 residues. The V and J ends lost 3 bases and 5 bases, in that order; junction bases with no gene match: 11. Germline V gene data show CDR1 as LGHDT and CDR2 as YNNKEL (reference sequence). The CDR3 reads CASSQALSGGAGDTQYF. Here the CDR3 DNA reads TGTGCCAGCAGCCAGGCTTTGAGCGGGGGGGCTGGAGATACGCAGTATTTT.

The V call is TRBV3-1 (or the pseudogene TRBV3-2), the J call TRBJ2-5; D gene uncertain. Trimming took off 4 bases at V and 5 bases at J, with 8 bases between the two ends. Germline V gives CDR1 LGHDT, CDR2 YNNKEL (reference sequence). This CDR3 comprises 12 residues. The CDR3 DNA is TGTGCCAGCAGCCCCCTGGGGGAGACCCAGTACTTC. Its protein product is CASSPLGETQYF.

The chain recombines TRBV7-2 with TRBJ1-1; D might be TRBD1 (6 bases). Germline CDR1 is SGHTA and CDR2 is FQGNSA. The CDR3 length is 14 residues. Trimming took 5 bases from V and 4 from J, leaving 14 bases between them. Here the CDR3 DNA reads TGTGCCAGCAGCGTAACAGGGTTGGTCACTGAAGCTTTCTTT. Amino acid sequence: CASSVTGLVTEAFF.

The chain is built from TRBV28 and TRBJ1-2; perhaps TRBD1 as D (5 bases). Trimming shortened V by 5 bases and J by 8 bases, and 12 bases separated the two germline ends. Germline V gene lookup returns CDR1 MDHEN and CDR2 SYDVKM. CDR3 length equals 12 residues. CDR3 DNA sequence: TGTGCCAGCAGTGACAGATTAGGAGGCTACACCTTC. As protein: CASSDRLGGYTF.

The V and J genes are TRBV3-1 (or the pseudogene TRBV3-2) and TRBJ1-5; TRBD1 might be the D (5 bases). The CDR3 totals 14 residues. Germline-derived CDR1 and CDR2 are LGHDT and YNNKEL (reference sequence). The V and J ends lost 0 bases and 5 bases respectively, with 8 bases between them. In nucleotides, the CDR3 is TGTGCCAGCAGCCAAGATGGGGGGGATCAGCCCCAGCATTTT. Translating it yields CASSQDGGDQPQHF.

The chain has TRBV28 and TRBJ2-5; perhaps TRBD2 as D (6 bases). Deletions cut 6 bases from V and 3 bases from J, with 14 bases between. Germline V gives CDR1 MDHEN, CDR2 SYDVKM. The CDR3 contains 14 residues. The CDR3 DNA reads as TGTGCCAGCAGCCTGGGAGGTCAAAAAGAGACCCAGTACTTC. It yields the protein CASSLGGQKETQYF.

This chain links TRBV5-1 with TRBJ2-1; 11 bases line up with TRBD2. Germline CDR1 reads SGHRS; CDR2 reads YFSETQ. CDR3 length: 14 amino acids. J was trimmed by 7 bases and V by 4 bases; bases with no gene match: 4. CDR3 residues: CASSVSSGGNEQFF. CDR3 sequence (DNA): TGCGCCAGCAGCGTCTCTAGCGGGGGGAATGAGCAGTTCTTC. Looking up the rest from reference TRBV5-1 and TRBJ2-1 gives the full variable domain: KAGVTQTPRYLIKTRGQQVTLSCSPISGHRSVSWYQQTPGQGLQFLFEYFSETQRNKGNFPGRFSGRQFSNSRSEMNVSTLELGDSALYLCASSVSSGGNEQFFGPGTRLTVL.

The rearrangement joins TRBV7-3 to TRBJ2-5; the match to TRBD2 covers 8 bases. The V gene end was trimmed by 3 bases and the J gene end by 3 bases; junction bases not matched to a gene: 3. The germline V gene encodes CDR1 SGHTA and CDR2 FQGTGA. The CDR3 loop spans 14 amino acids. Here the CDR3 DNA reads TGTGCCAGCAGCTTTGGGCGGGAGGAAGAGACCCAGTACTTC. This codes for CASSFGREEETQYF.

V and J are TRBV6-5 and TRBJ1-4; tentatively, D is TRBD1 (6 bases). The CDR3 has 13 amino acids. Trimming stripped 7 bases from V and 8 bases from J, with 14 bases between. The V gene's germline CDR1 is MNHEY and CDR2 SVGAGI. CDR3 nucleotides: TGTGCCAGCACGGAACCGGGGGGCGAAAAACTGTTTTTT. Translated, it gives CASTEPGGEKLFF.

The rearrangement links TRBV4-1 to TRBJ2-5; TRBD1 agrees at 8 bases. This CDR3 contains 14 residues. Germline V gene data show CDR1 as MGHRA and CDR2 as YSYEKL. The trim removed 2 bases at V and 4 bases at J, leaving 3 bases unmatched. The CDR3 coding sequence is TGCGCCAGCAGCCAAAAACAGGGGGGAGAGACCCAGTACTTC. Its translation: CASSQKQGGETQYF.

The chain carries TRBV2 and TRBJ1-5, with TRBD1 as a possible D gene (5 bases). V was cut by 6 bases and J by 0 bases, with 15 bases left in between. CDR3 length: 16 amino acids. From germline, CDR1 is SNHLY and CDR2 FYNNEI. The CDR3 reads CASSADSLYSNQPQHF. The CDR3 coding sequence is TGTGCCAGCAGCGCCGACAGCCTCTATAGCAATCAGCCCCAGCATTTT.

The V call is TRBV5-1, the J call TRBJ2-5; 7 bases line up with TRBD1. Per the germline V gene, CDR1 is SGHRS and CDR2 is YFSETQ. J was trimmed by 5 bases and V by 6 bases; bases with no gene match: 7. This CDR3 has 13 amino acids. CDR3 sequence (DNA): TGCGCCAGCACTTCTACAGGGGTCGAGACCCAGTACTTC. Translated: CASTSTGVETQYF.